This T cell receptor (beta chain) was recorded in a study of CD8+ T cells in alopecia areata. Overall study: Treatment with tofacitinib (6 to 18 months) was followed by 6 months off drug.

As to treatment: oral pan-JAK inhibitor, 5-10 mg twice daily. Individuals with alopecia areata gave both lesional scalp punch biopsies and peripheral blood for collection. Trimming removed 1 base at V and 2 bases at J, with 9 bases between. Germline lookup yields CDR1 LGHNA and CDR2 YSLEER. The CDR3 has 16 amino acids. RNA extraction was followed by reverse transcription into cDNA, which acted as the sequencing template. The data were produced by immunoSEQ multiplex PCR, yet TCRdb's version contains in-frame clones alone and is incomplete. The top ten clones hold roughly 0.71% of a sample with fewer than 250,000 clones, roughly three fifths of them seen once.

Source: CD4+ T cells sorted from blood, taken at week 4, from a patient treated with tofacitinib. The receptor comes from a human donor with alopecia areata. The rearrangement joins TRBV4-3 to TRBJ2-6; D call uncertain. The CDR3 bases are TGCGCCAGCAGCCAAGTGCTAACGACTGGGGCCAACGTCCTGACTTTC. This encodes CASSQVLTTGANVLTF.